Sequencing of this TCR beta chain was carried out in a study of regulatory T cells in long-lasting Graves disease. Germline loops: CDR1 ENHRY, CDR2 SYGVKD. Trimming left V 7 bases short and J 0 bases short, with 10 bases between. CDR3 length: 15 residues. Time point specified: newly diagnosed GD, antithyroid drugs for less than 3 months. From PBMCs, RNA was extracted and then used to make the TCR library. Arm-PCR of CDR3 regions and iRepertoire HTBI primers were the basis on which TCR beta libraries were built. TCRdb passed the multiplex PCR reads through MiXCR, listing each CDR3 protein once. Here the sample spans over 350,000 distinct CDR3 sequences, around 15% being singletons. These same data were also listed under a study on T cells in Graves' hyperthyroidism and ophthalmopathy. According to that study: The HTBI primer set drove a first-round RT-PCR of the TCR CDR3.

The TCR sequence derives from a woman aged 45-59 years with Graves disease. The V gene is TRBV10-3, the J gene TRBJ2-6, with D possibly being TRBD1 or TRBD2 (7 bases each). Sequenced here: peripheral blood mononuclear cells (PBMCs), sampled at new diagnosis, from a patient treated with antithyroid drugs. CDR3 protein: CAITRGGSGANVLTF. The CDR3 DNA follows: TGTGCCATCACCAGGGGGGGCTCTGGGGCCAACGTCCTGACTTTC.